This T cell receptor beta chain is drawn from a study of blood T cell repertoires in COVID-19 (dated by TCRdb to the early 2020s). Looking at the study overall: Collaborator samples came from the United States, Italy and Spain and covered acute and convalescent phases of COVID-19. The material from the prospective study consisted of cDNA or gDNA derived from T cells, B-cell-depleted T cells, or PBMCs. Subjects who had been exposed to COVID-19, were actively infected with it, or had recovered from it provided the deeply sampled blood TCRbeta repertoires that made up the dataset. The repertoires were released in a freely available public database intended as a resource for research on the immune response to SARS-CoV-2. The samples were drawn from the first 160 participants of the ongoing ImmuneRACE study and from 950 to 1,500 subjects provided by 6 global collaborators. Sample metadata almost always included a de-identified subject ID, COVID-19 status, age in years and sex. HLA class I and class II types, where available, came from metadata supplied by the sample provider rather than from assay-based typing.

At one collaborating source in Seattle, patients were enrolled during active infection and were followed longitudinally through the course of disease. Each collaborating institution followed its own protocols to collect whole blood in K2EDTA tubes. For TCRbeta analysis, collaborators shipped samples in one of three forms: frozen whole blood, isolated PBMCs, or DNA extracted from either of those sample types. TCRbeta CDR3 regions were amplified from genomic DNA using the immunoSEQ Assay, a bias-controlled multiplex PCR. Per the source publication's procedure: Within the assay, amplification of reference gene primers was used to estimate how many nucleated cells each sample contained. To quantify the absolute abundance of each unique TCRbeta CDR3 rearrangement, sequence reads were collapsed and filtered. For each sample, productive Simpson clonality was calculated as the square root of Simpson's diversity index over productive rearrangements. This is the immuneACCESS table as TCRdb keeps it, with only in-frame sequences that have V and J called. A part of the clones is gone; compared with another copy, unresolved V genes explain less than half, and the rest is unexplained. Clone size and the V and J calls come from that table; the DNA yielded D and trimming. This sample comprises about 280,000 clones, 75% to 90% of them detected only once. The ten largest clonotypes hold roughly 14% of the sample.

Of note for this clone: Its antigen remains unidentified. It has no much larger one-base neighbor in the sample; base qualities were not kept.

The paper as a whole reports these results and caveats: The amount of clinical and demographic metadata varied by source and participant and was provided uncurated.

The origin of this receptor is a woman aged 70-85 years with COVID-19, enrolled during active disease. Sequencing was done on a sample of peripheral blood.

At the DNA level, the sequence is TGTGCCAGCGGATCGTACGGGACAGGGGTACAGCAGCCCCAGCATTTT. Its protein reads: CASGSYGTGVQQPQHF. Recombination connected TRBV28 to TRBJ1-5; a stretch of 10 junction bases matches TRBD1. CDR1 and CDR2 (MDHEN, SYDVKM) derive from the germline V gene. The CDR3, from cysteine to phenylalanine, totals 16 residues. Only the CDR3 DNA is retained, 48 bases long and in frame from the first base. After removal of 8 bases from V and 7 bases from J, the junction retains 14 bases not matched to a gene.